The rows below give T cell receptor beta chains drawn from one sample of a study of blood T cell repertoires in COVID-19. Measured with immunoSEQ multiplex PCR; TCRdb has only the in-frame clones, and not every one. The table records 150,000 to 200,000 clones, roughly 82% of them present only once. Input material: PBMCs or T cells enriched from blood (not recorded which). The receptor source for this set is a woman aged 30 to 39 who had recovered from COVID-19. Both conserved end residues are part of each CDR3. The order of the fields is clone size, J gene, D gene, V gene, CDR3 DNA, CDR3 protein. A D gene is named only where the DNA matches it firmly. Clone size appears in some rows only: once, few, many, or a class for an expanded clone.

abundance: few; j_gene: TRBJ2-1; d_gene: TRBD2; v_gene: TRBV5-1; CDR3nt: TGCGCCAGCAGGGTTTCCGGGACTAGCGGGGGTTACAATGAGCAGTTCTTC; CDR3aa: CASRVSGTSGGYNEQFF
abundance: once; j_gene: TRBJ2-7; d_gene: TRBD2; v_gene: TRBV28; CDR3nt: TGTGCCAGCAGCCCACCGGTCGGGAGGTCTTACGAGCAGTACTTC; CDR3aa: CASSPPVGRSYEQYF
abundance: NA; j_gene: TRBJ2-1; d_gene: TRBD2; v_gene: TRBV20-1; CDR3nt: TGCAGTGCTAGTTGGGTGTCGGGACTAGCGGGAGGGAGCTCCTACAATGAGCAGTTCTTC; CDR3aa: CSASWVSGLAGGSSYNEQFF
abundance: NA; j_gene: TRBJ2-1; d_gene: TRBD2; v_gene: TRBV27; CDR3nt: TGTGCCAGCAGTTTCGGACTAGCGGGAGGGCCGGGTGAGCAGTTCTTC; CDR3aa: CASSFGLAGGPGEQFF
abundance: NA; j_gene: TRBJ2-7; d_gene: TRBD2; v_gene: TRBV5-1; CDR3nt: TGCGCCAGCAGCTTGCGGGGGGGACTATCGGGGTTCGACGAGCAGTACTTC; CDR3aa: CASSLRGGLSGFDEQYF
abundance: once; j_gene: TRBJ2-3; d_gene: NA; v_gene: TRBV2; CDR3nt: TGTGCCAGCAGTATATTAACAGGGATAGATACGCAGTATTTT; CDR3aa: CASSILTGIDTQYF
abundance: NA; j_gene: TRBJ2-1; d_gene: NA; v_gene: TRBV11-3; CDR3nt: TGTGCCAGCAGCTACGCCCAGAAGTCGGGTGAGCAGTTCTTC; CDR3aa: CASSYAQKSGEQFF
abundance: once; j_gene: TRBJ2-1; d_gene: TRBD2; v_gene: TRBV6-1; CDR3nt: TGTGCCAGCAGTGAACTAGCGGGAGGGACTGAGCAGTTCTTC; CDR3aa: CASSELAGGTEQFF
abundance: NA; j_gene: TRBJ2-7; d_gene: NA; v_gene: TRBV9; CDR3nt: TGTGCCAGCAGCGGAAGGGGTAGGGGCACCTACGAGCAGTACTTC; CDR3aa: CASSGRGRGTYEQYF
abundance: once; j_gene: TRBJ1-1; d_gene: NA; v_gene: TRBV6-1; CDR3nt: TGTGCCAGCAGTGAAATTCGGGGGTTGAACACTGAAGCTTTCTTT; CDR3aa: CASSEIRGLNTEAFF
abundance: NA; j_gene: TRBJ1-5; d_gene: NA; v_gene: TRBV12-3/TRBV12-4; CDR3nt: TGTGCCAGCAGTTTCGGTTATCAGCCCCAGCATTTT; CDR3aa: CASSFGYQPQHF
abundance: NA; j_gene: TRBJ1-6; d_gene: NA; v_gene: TRBV19; CDR3nt: TGTGCCAGCCGCGAGGAGAGACAGTTTTATAATTCACCCCTCCACTTT; CDR3aa: CASREERQFYNSPLHF
abundance: NA; j_gene: TRBJ1-2; d_gene: NA; v_gene: TRBV6-1; CDR3nt: TGTGCCAGCAGTGAGGCGGGTTTGCTTATGGTTGGCTACACCTTC; CDR3aa: CASSEAGLLMVGYTF
abundance: NA; j_gene: TRBJ1-5; d_gene: TRBD1; v_gene: TRBV7-2; CDR3nt: TGTGCCAGCAGCTTAGGGGACAGGGGTAATCAGCCCCAGCATTTT; CDR3aa: CASSLGDRGNQPQHF
abundance: NA; j_gene: TRBJ2-5; d_gene: TRBD1; v_gene: TRBV11-2; CDR3nt: TGTGCCAGCAGCTTCACAGGGGGCCGGGAGACCCAGTACTTC; CDR3aa: CASSFTGGRETQYF
abundance: NA; j_gene: TRBJ2-5; d_gene: TRBD1; v_gene: TRBV19; CDR3nt: TGTGCCAGTAGCCTTGACCGGACAGGGGAAATCGAAGAGGAAGAGACCCAGTACTTC; CDR3aa: CASSLDRTGEIEEEETQYF
abundance: NA; j_gene: TRBJ1-5; d_gene: NA; v_gene: TRBV14; CDR3nt: TGTGCCAGCAGCCAAGGACTTAATCAGCCCCAGCATTTT; CDR3aa: CASSQGLNQPQHF
abundance: NA; j_gene: TRBJ2-7; d_gene: NA; v_gene: TRBV28; CDR3nt: TGTGCCAGCAGTAGCGGTTACGAGCAGTACTTC; CDR3aa: CASSSGYEQYF
abundance: NA; j_gene: TRBJ2-3; d_gene: NA; v_gene: TRBV5-4; CDR3nt: TGTGCCAGCAGCAAAGGACGGGACACAGATACGCAGTATTTT; CDR3aa: CASSKGRDTDTQYF
abundance: once; j_gene: TRBJ2-1; d_gene: TRBD2; v_gene: TRBV30; CDR3nt: TGTGCCTGGAGTGTACCACTAGCGGGGTACAATGAGCAGTTCTTC; CDR3aa: CAWSVPLAGYNEQFF
abundance: NA; j_gene: TRBJ2-5; d_gene: NA; v_gene: TRBV5-5; CDR3nt: TGTGCCAGCAGCCCGGAGGTACTGGTGGAGACCCAGTACTTC; CDR3aa: CASSPEVLVETQYF
abundance: NA; j_gene: TRBJ2-7; d_gene: NA; v_gene: TRBV5-6; CDR3nt: TGTGCCAGCAGCATGTCGTACGAGCAGTACTTC; CDR3aa: CASSMSYEQYF
abundance: NA; j_gene: TRBJ1-2; d_gene: TRBD1; v_gene: TRBV5-4; CDR3nt: TGTGCCAGCAGCTTGCCGGGACAGGGGGCCAGTGACTATGGCTACACCTTC; CDR3aa: CASSLPGQGASDYGYTF
abundance: NA; j_gene: TRBJ2-3; d_gene: TRBD2; v_gene: TRBV11-2; CDR3nt: TGTGCCAGCAGCTCTTGGGGTAGCGGGAGCACAGATACGCAGTATTTT; CDR3aa: CASSSWGSGSTDTQYF
abundance: NA; j_gene: TRBJ1-5; d_gene: NA; v_gene: TRBV21-1; CDR3nt: TGTGCCAGCTTCCTCGGACACATCAATCAGCCCCAGCATTTT; CDR3aa: CASFLGHINQPQHF
abundance: few; j_gene: TRBJ2-3; d_gene: TRBD2; v_gene: TRBV9; CDR3nt: TGTGCCAGCAGCGAAAGACTAGCGGGAGGGCCGTGGGGGAGCACAGATACGCAGTATTTT; CDR3aa: CASSERLAGGPWGSTDTQYF
abundance: few; j_gene: TRBJ1-1; d_gene: NA; v_gene: TRBV3-1/TRBV3-2; CDR3nt: TGTGCCAGCAGCCGTGCCACAGGCTTTGCGGAAGCTTTCTTT; CDR3aa: CASSRATGFAEAFF
abundance: NA; j_gene: TRBJ2-4; d_gene: TRBD2; v_gene: TRBV28; CDR3nt: TGTGCCAGCAGTGGGGGACTAGCGCAGATACTAGCCAAAAACATTCAGTACTTC; CDR3aa: CASSGGLAQILAKNIQYF
abundance: NA; j_gene: TRBJ2-7; d_gene: TRBD2; v_gene: TRBV28; CDR3nt: TGTGCCAGCAGTTTAGCCTTAAGGACTAGCGGATCCTACGAGCAGTACTTC; CDR3aa: CASSLALRTSGSYEQYF
abundance: NA; j_gene: TRBJ2-7; d_gene: TRBD2; v_gene: TRBV11-3; CDR3nt: TGTGCCAGCAGCGAAGCGGGAGGTTCATACGAGCAGTACTTC; CDR3aa: CASSEAGGSYEQYF
abundance: once; j_gene: TRBJ1-3; d_gene: NA; v_gene: TRBV21-1; CDR3nt: TGTGCCAGCAGCAAAGGCCAGGGGGCGCATTATACCGCCTCTGGAAACACCATATATTTT; CDR3aa: CASSKGQGAHYTASGNTIYF
abundance: NA; j_gene: TRBJ2-1; d_gene: TRBD1; v_gene: TRBV5-1; CDR3nt: TGCGCCAGCAGCCTGGTCATAGACAGGGAATACAATGAGCAGTTCTTC; CDR3aa: CASSLVIDREYNEQFF
abundance: NA; j_gene: TRBJ2-3; d_gene: TRBD2; v_gene: TRBV9; CDR3nt: TGTGCCAGCAGCGTAGGGACTAGCGGGAGCCCAGATACGCAGTATTTT; CDR3aa: CASSVGTSGSPDTQYF
abundance: NA; j_gene: TRBJ2-6; d_gene: NA; v_gene: TRBV27; CDR3nt: TGTGCCAGCAGTTTATCGCCCCAAGACTATTCCTTTTCTGGGGCCAACGTCCTGACTTTC; CDR3aa: CASSLSPQDYSFSGANVLTF
abundance: NA; j_gene: TRBJ2-7; d_gene: TRBD2; v_gene: TRBV14; CDR3nt: TGTGCCAGCAGCCGTGGGACTAGCGGGGCCTTCTACGAGCAGTACTTC; CDR3aa: CASSRGTSGAFYEQYF
abundance: once; j_gene: TRBJ2-1; d_gene: NA; v_gene: TRBV18; CDR3nt: TGTGCCAGCTCACCAAGCAGCGGCAACATGGTCCAGTTCTTC; CDR3aa: CASSPSSGNMVQFF
abundance: once; j_gene: TRBJ1-2; d_gene: NA; v_gene: TRBV10-3; CDR3nt: TGTGCCATCAGTGAAGGGAGTGGGGTTGGCTACACCTTC; CDR3aa: CAISEGSGVGYTF
abundance: once; j_gene: TRBJ2-1; d_gene: NA; v_gene: TRBV5-8; CDR3nt: TGTGCCAGCAGCCTACAGGGTTCGTTCAATGAGCAGTTCTTC; CDR3aa: CASSLQGSFNEQFF
abundance: NA; j_gene: TRBJ2-1; d_gene: NA; v_gene: TRBV3-1/TRBV3-2; CDR3nt: TGTGCCAGCAGCCAAGATTTAAATGAGCAGTTCTTC; CDR3aa: CASSQDLNEQFF
abundance: once; j_gene: TRBJ2-1; d_gene: NA; v_gene: TRBV11-3; CDR3nt: TGTGCCAGCAGCTTAGGCATTCACTCTCGGGACAATGAGCAGTTCTTC; CDR3aa: CASSLGIHSRDNEQFF
abundance: NA; j_gene: TRBJ2-5; d_gene: TRBD2; v_gene: TRBV4-1; CDR3nt: TGCGCCAGCAGCCAGATGCAGACTAGCGGGAGGCAAGAGACCCAGTACTTC; CDR3aa: CASSQMQTSGRQETQYF
abundance: NA; j_gene: TRBJ1-2; d_gene: NA; v_gene: TRBV7-8; CDR3nt: TGTGCCAGCAGCTTAGATGAGGGCTATGGCTACACCTTC; CDR3aa: CASSLDEGYGYTF
abundance: NA; j_gene: TRBJ2-1; d_gene: NA; v_gene: TRBV7-9; CDR3nt: TGTGCCAGCAGCTTAGGGCAGGGCTTCAATGAGCAGTTCTTC; CDR3aa: CASSLGQGFNEQFF
abundance: NA; j_gene: TRBJ1-4; d_gene: TRBD1; v_gene: TRBV19; CDR3nt: TGTGCCAGTAGTCGGGACAGGGTGTTCGATGAAAAACTGTTTTTT; CDR3aa: CASSRDRVFDEKLFF
abundance: NA; j_gene: TRBJ1-2; d_gene: TRBD1; v_gene: TRBV7-9; CDR3nt: TGTGCCAGCAGCGGCCGACAGGGGGCCTCCTATGGCTACACCTTC; CDR3aa: CASSGRQGASYGYTF
abundance: NA; j_gene: TRBJ1-1; d_gene: TRBD1; v_gene: TRBV28; CDR3nt: TGTGCCAGCAGTTTCACTTATTTCGGACAGGGGGCTTTGGAGGGTGAAGCTTTCTTT; CDR3aa: CASSFTYFGQGALEGEAFF
abundance: NA; j_gene: TRBJ2-1; d_gene: NA; v_gene: TRBV5-4; CDR3nt: TGTGCCAGCAGCTTGGGGGCGGGATCCCCCTACAATGAGCAGTTCTTC; CDR3aa: CASSLGAGSPYNEQFF
abundance: NA; j_gene: TRBJ2-7; d_gene: NA; v_gene: TRBV7-9; CDR3nt: TGTGCCAGCAGCTGGGGTTCGGCGGGACAGAATATCGAGCAGTACTTC; CDR3aa: CASSWGSAGQNIEQYF
abundance: NA; j_gene: TRBJ1-3; d_gene: NA; v_gene: TRBV5-1; CDR3nt: TGCGCCAGCAGCCCTATTGGGACTTTAGGAAACACCATATATTTT; CDR3aa: CASSPIGTLGNTIYF
abundance: NA; j_gene: TRBJ1-3; d_gene: TRBD1; v_gene: TRBV5-4; CDR3nt: TGTGCCAGCAGCCCGGGACAGGGGGCGAGTGGAAACACCATATATTTT; CDR3aa: CASSPGQGASGNTIYF
abundance: NA; j_gene: TRBJ2-7; d_gene: TRBD1; v_gene: TRBV30; CDR3nt: TGTGCCTGGAGTGTAGTAGGGGGCGGCTACGAGCAGTACTTC; CDR3aa: CAWSVVGGGYEQYF
abundance: NA; j_gene: TRBJ2-7; d_gene: TRBD2; v_gene: TRBV7-9; CDR3nt: TGTGCCAGCAGCCCCAGGACAGGACTAGCGAACAGGCAGTACTTC; CDR3aa: CASSPRTGLANRQYF
abundance: NA; j_gene: TRBJ2-7; d_gene: NA; v_gene: TRBV15; CDR3nt: TGTGCCACCAGCACATGGGACACCCTCTCCTACGAGCAGTACTTC; CDR3aa: CATSTWDTLSYEQYF
abundance: once; j_gene: TRBJ1-5; d_gene: NA; v_gene: TRBV30; CDR3nt: TGTGCCTGGAGCCACCAATTCAGGTATGGCAATCAGCCCCAGCATTTT; CDR3aa: CAWSHQFRYGNQPQHF
abundance: NA; j_gene: TRBJ2-7; d_gene: TRBD1; v_gene: TRBV28; CDR3nt: TGTGCCAGCAGTAACAGGGGCGAGGTCTACGAGCAGTACTTC; CDR3aa: CASSNRGEVYEQYF
abundance: NA; j_gene: TRBJ1-2; d_gene: TRBD1; v_gene: TRBV27; CDR3nt: TGTGCCAGCAGTTTATTATTTCAGGGGGCACATGGCTACACCTTC; CDR3aa: CASSLLFQGAHGYTF
abundance: NA; j_gene: TRBJ1-4; d_gene: TRBD1; v_gene: TRBV19; CDR3nt: TGTGCCAGTAGTATCGACAGGGGCGCAGGTGAAAAACTGTTTTTT; CDR3aa: CASSIDRGAGEKLFF
abundance: NA; j_gene: TRBJ2-1; d_gene: NA; v_gene: TRBV7-3; CDR3nt: TGTGCCAGCAGCACAAGCTCCTACAATGAGCAGTTCTTC; CDR3aa: CASSTSSYNEQFF
abundance: NA; j_gene: TRBJ1-1; d_gene: NA; v_gene: TRBV2; CDR3nt: TGTGCCAGCAGGGCCATGAACACTGAAGCTTTCTTT; CDR3aa: CASRAMNTEAFF
abundance: NA; j_gene: TRBJ2-1; d_gene: NA; v_gene: TRBV7-9; CDR3nt: TGTGCCAGCAGCTCTAGGACTATATCCTACAATGAGCAGTTCTTC; CDR3aa: CASSSRTISYNEQFF